This entry lists 24 T cell receptor beta chains sequenced from one sample in a study of tissue T cells after allogeneic stem cell transplantation. The sample's time point: mouse harvest day 7 after allogeneic transplant. The graft held 10^6 splenic CD5+ T cells and 10^7 T-cell-depleted bone marrow cells. Data came from immunoSEQ multiplex PCR; TCRdb stores just in-frame clones and leaves some out. This table holds around 7,600 clones, under 50% found once. The specimen sequenced was gut tissue. The receptors were sampled from a female BALB/c mouse given C57BL/6 T cells with graft-versus-host disease after an allogeneic hematopoietic cell transplant.

Points on this clone: The listed genes are named as in mouse. The CDR3 end is not reached by the read, which stops 1 residue before it; the germline J gene fills it in. V and J are TRBV19 and TRBJ2-7; 10 bases fit TRBD2. V lost 4 bases and J lost 1; bases outside the gene matches: 5. CDR1 FNHDT and CDR2 SITEND come from the germline V gene (reference sequence). The CDR3 runs to 15 residues. The CDR3 loop is CASSPPGLGSYEQYF. CDR3 DNA, as far as it was read: TGTGCCAGCAGTCCTCCGGGACTGGGGTCCTATGAACAGTAC.

This clone is large (0.1 to 1%) in the sample. Genes here carry mouse names. The CDR3 DNA, read in part, is TGTGCCAGCAGATTCCGAGGGGGTAGTCAAAACACCTTGTAC. It translates to CASRFRGGSQNTLY. The full CDR3 protein reads CASRFRGGSQNTLYF. This sequence joins TRBV14 and TRBJ2-4, with D possibly TRBD1 on 6 matching bases. The read falls 1 residue short of the CDR3 end, and the missing part is taken from the germline J gene. The germline CDR1 and CDR2 sequences are SGHDT and FRDEAV. The CDR3 has 15 residues. V lost 5 bases and J 0 bases, leaving 13 bases between the germline ends. Based on the CDR3 plus reference TRBV14 and TRBJ2-4, the full variable domain is EAGVTQSPRYAVLQEGQAVSFWCDPISGHDTLYWYQQPRDQGPQLLVYFRDEAVIDNSQLPSDRFSAVRPKGTNSTLKIQSAKQGDTATYLCASRFRGGSQNTLYFGAGTRLSVL.

This clone has only a few counts. The gene symbols are mouse symbols. CDR3 amino acids: CASSSGQGSETLYF. CDR3 bases read: TGTGCCAGCAGTTCGGGACAGGGATCAGAAACGCTGTAT. The V call is TRBV3, the J call TRBJ2-3; 9 bases align to TRBD1. The read finishes 1 residue shy of the CDR3 end, and the germline J gene is used to complete it. V shed 6 bases and J 4 bases; nucleotides not matched to a gene: 5. The CDR3 runs 14 residues. Per germline, CDR1 SNHLY and CDR2 FYNGKV (reference sequence).

This clone was counted between two and nine times. Gene names are the mouse ones. The read comes to an end 1 residue before the CDR3 does, leaving the germline J gene to fill in the end. The chain has TRBV19 and TRBJ2-5, with D perhaps TRBD2 (6 bases). Trimming took 5 bases from V and 5 from J, leaving 12 bases between them. Germline V gene lookup returns CDR1 FNHDT and CDR2 SITEND (reference sequence). The CDR3 runs to 13 residues. CDR3 sequence reads: CASSRDSPDTQYF. The CDR3 bases that were read are TGTGCCAGCAGCCGGGACTCTCCAGACACCCAGTAC.

This clone turned up a few times. Mouse names are used for the genes. The missing CDR3 end, 1 residue past where the read stops, is filled in from the germline J gene. The rearrangement uses TRBV26 and TRBJ2-5, with TRBD1 matching 7 bases. J was trimmed by 3 bases and V by 5 bases; bases with no gene match: 2. The V gene's germline CDR1 is KGHPV and CDR2 FQNQEV (reference sequence). The CDR3 has 13 amino acids. The DNA read from the CDR3 is TGTGCCAGCAGTAAACAGGGGCAAGACACCCAGTAC. This encodes CASSKQGQDTQY. The whole CDR3 sequence is CASSKQGQDTQYF. Drawing the rest from reference TRBV26 and TRBJ2-5, the complete variable domain is NSKVIQTPRYLVKGQGQKAKMRCIPEKGHPVVFWYQQNKNNEFKFLINFQNQEVLQQIDMTEKRFSAECPSNSPCSLEIQSSEAGDSALYLCASSKQGQDTQYFGPGTRLLVL.

A word on this clone: Each gene name is a mouse one. The CDR3 end falls 1 residue outside the read, so it is completed with the germline J gene. This rearrangement joins TRBV26 to TRBJ1-4; the D is unclear. CDR3 length equals 14 residues. In germline, CDR1 is KGHPV, CDR2 FQNQEV (reference sequence). Trimming removed 4 bases from V and 0 bases from J, with 6 bases in between. CDR3 amino acids: CASSPGVSNERLFF. Partial CDR3 DNA: TGTGCCAGCAGTCCCGGAGTTTCCAACGAAAGATTATTT.

Notes on this clone: Mouse gene names apply. With the read ending 1 residue before the CDR3 end, the germline J gene is used to fill in that end. The chain joins TRBV23 to TRBJ1-1; no DNA check was done on the table's D call, TRBD1. The CDR3 is 15 amino acids. Germline values: CDR1 KGHTA, CDR2 FQNQQP. The CDR3 DNA, read in part, is TGCTCCAGCAGTCAATCCCAGGGGACAAACACAGAAGTCTTC. It translates to CSSSQSQGTNTEVF. The full CDR3 protein reads CSSSQSQGTNTEVFF.

This clone was observed a few times. Each gene name is a mouse one. The read ends 1 residue early relative to the CDR3; the germline J gene fills the gap. The chain links TRBV19 to TRBJ2-7; D is perhaps TRBD1 or TRBD2 (5 bases each). The germline V and J ends were trimmed by 2 bases and 4 bases, with 7 bases remaining between them. The germline gives CDR1 FNHDT, CDR2 SITEND (reference sequence). This CDR3 comprises 12 residues. The CDR3 loop reads CASSMRGYEQYF. Incomplete CDR3 DNA: TGTGCCAGCAGTATGCGGGGGTATGAACAGTAC.

This clone ranks as medium-sized. The genes and germline here are from mouse. The CDR3 extends 1 residue past the end of the read, so its final part is completed from the germline J gene. The V and J genes are TRBV12-2 and TRBJ2-5; 8 nucleotides agree with TRBD2. The V gene end was trimmed by 0 bases and the J gene end by 4 bases; junction bases not matched to a gene: 2. The CDR3 is made up of 14 amino acids. Germline V lookup: CDR1 SGHLS, CDR2 HYDKME. Partial CDR3 DNA: TGTGCCAGCTCTCTCTCCTGGGGGGAAGACACCCAGTAC. Encoded protein: CASSLSWGEDTQY. The whole CDR3 protein is CASSLSWGEDTQYF.

In its sample, this clone was seen a few times. The gene names here belong to mouse. The sequenced CDR3 bases are TGTGCCAGCAGCTACAGGGCAAACACCGGGCAGCTCTAC. Translated: CASSYRANTGQLY. The full-length CDR3 reads as CASSYRANTGQLYF. This chain connects TRBV3 to TRBJ2-2; D may be TRBD1 (6 bases). The sequence runs out 1 residue before the end of the CDR3; the remainder is reconstructed from the germline J gene. This CDR3 is 14 amino acids long. Per the germline V gene, CDR1 is SNHLY and CDR2 is FYNGKV (reference sequence). Deletions cut 4 bases from V and 0 bases from J, with 6 bases between.

In regard to this clone: Mouse gene names apply. The read finishes 1 residue shy of the CDR3 end, and the germline J gene is used to complete it. This chain uses TRBV1 with TRBJ2-4; D assignment may be TRBD1 or TRBD2 (5 bases each). The V gene's germline CDR1 is NSQYPW and CDR2 LRSPGD (reference sequence). The V gene lost 1 base and the J gene lost 1 base, with 9 bases spanning the gap. The CDR3 contains 15 residues. CDR3 sequence: CTCSAGPGGQNTLYF. Incomplete CDR3 DNA: TGCACCTGCAGTGCAGGGCCGGGGGGTCAAAACACCTTGTAC.

Concerning this clone itself: These gene names are mouse names. The sequenced fragment ends 1 residue before the CDR3 boundary, so the rest is inferred from the germline J gene. The chain recombines TRBV15 with TRBJ2-1; D gene uncertain. V was clipped by 2 bases and J by 0 bases, with 5 bases between them. From germline, CDR1 is SGHND and CDR2 FRSKSL. The CDR3 consists of 14 residues. The chain's CDR3 is CASSLWSNYAEQFF. The sequenced CDR3 bases are TGTGCCAGCAGTTTATGGTCTAACTATGCTGAGCAGTTC.

Comments on this clone: Mouse gene names and germline throughout. The read falls 1 residue short of the CDR3 end, and the missing part is taken from the germline J gene. The V call is TRBV1, the J call TRBJ1-1; D is perhaps TRBD1 (5 bases). The CDR3 has 14 residues. Germline assignment: CDR1 NSQYPW and CDR2 LRSPGD (reference sequence). With 4 bases removed from V and 0 bases from J, the gap between germline ends came to 9 bases. The covered CDR3 bases are TGCACCTGCAGTGTAGACAGTGCAAACACAGAAGTCTTC. Protein product: CTCSVDSANTEVF. The whole CDR3 region reads CTCSVDSANTEVFF.

As for this clone: Genes and germline are mouse. The read ends 1 residue shy of where the CDR3 ends; the end is completed using the germline J gene. This chain uses TRBV26 with TRBJ2-2, with D hard to call. The germline V gene encodes CDR1 KGHPV and CDR2 FQNQEV (reference sequence). V was pared by 2 bases and J by 1 base, with 5 bases between. This CDR3 has 14 residues. CDR3 loop: CASSLRRNTGQLYF. CDR3 bases read: TGTGCCAGCAGTCTGCGGAGAAACACCGGGCAGCTCTAC. The whole variable domain, filled in from reference TRBV26 and TRBJ2-2, reads NSKVIQTPRYLVKGQGQKAKMRCIPEKGHPVVFWYQQNKNNEFKFLINFQNQEVLQQIDMTEKRFSAECPSNSPCSLEIQSSEAGDSALYLCASSLRRNTGQLYFGEGSKLTVL.

In the case of this clone: The genes are named according to mouse. With the read ending 1 residue before the CDR3 end, the germline J gene is used to fill in that end. The V and J genes are TRBV15 and TRBJ2-1; either TRBD1 or TRBD2 may fit D (5 bases each). The germline gives CDR1 SGHND, CDR2 FRSKSL. The CDR3 is 16 amino acids. Trimming removed 0 bases from V and 0 bases from J, with 9 bases in between. CDR3 amino acids: CASSLARGYNYAEQFF. The CDR3 DNA, read in part, is TGTGCCAGCAGTTTAGCGCGGGGGTATAACTATGCTGAGCAGTTC. Using reference TRBV15 and TRBJ2-1 for the parts outside the CDR3, the full variable domain is DAGVTQTPRHEVAEKGQTIILKCEPVSGHNDLFWYRQTKIQGLELLSYFRSKSLMEDGGAFKDRFKAEMLNSSFSTLKIQPTEPKDSAVYLCASSLARGYNYAEQFFGPGTRLTVL.

In this sample, this clone turned up once. Mouse gene names apply. From the germline J gene comes the end of the CDR3, since the read stops 1 residue before it. The rearrangement links TRBV26 to TRBJ2-2; 9 bases agree with TRBD2. Per germline, CDR1 KGHPV and CDR2 FQNQEV (reference sequence). This CDR3 is built from 13 residues. Germline trimming cut 4 bases from V and 6 bases from J; bases unmatched to any gene: 0. CDR3 bases read: TGTGCCAGCAGTCCTGGGGGGGCCGGGCAGCTCTAC. Its translation: CASSPGGAGQLY. The entire CDR3 reads CASSPGGAGQLYF.

As for this clone: Mouse gene names and germline throughout. The read ends 1 residue shy of where the CDR3 ends; the end is completed using the germline J gene. The chain combines TRBV26 with TRBJ1-4; D is ambiguous. Germline CDR1 and CDR2: KGHPV and FQNQEV (reference sequence). V was clipped by 2 bases and J by 6 bases, with 1 base between them. This CDR3 spans 11 amino acids. The CDR3 region is CASSLDERLFF. The DNA read from the CDR3 is TGTGCCAGCAGTCTGGACGAAAGATTATTT.

To note about this clone: Gene names follow the mouse nomenclature. Read data end 1 residue before the CDR3 end; the end is taken from the germline J gene. This rearrangement joins TRBV13-1 to TRBJ2-5, with a possible D match to TRBD2 (6 bases). Germline CDR1 reads NSHNY; CDR2 reads SYGAGN. The CDR3 totals 16 residues. V shed 3 bases and J shed 0 bases, with 14 bases lying between them. The sequenced CDR3 bases are TGTGCCAGCAGTGCCTCCCCTGGGGATAACCAAGACACCCAGTAC. This encodes CASSASPGDNQDTQY. The whole CDR3 protein is CASSASPGDNQDTQYF.

This clone was observed a handful of times. Gene names follow the mouse nomenclature. CDR3: CASSLGANTGQLYF. Incomplete CDR3 DNA: TGTGCCAGCAGCTTGGGGGCAAACACCGGGCAGCTCTAC. This sequence joins TRBV3 and TRBJ2-2; D might be TRBD1 or TRBD2, each matching 5 bases. The CDR3 goes on 1 residue after the read ends, and that part is filled in from the germline J gene. This CDR3 spans 14 amino acids. V was cut by 3 bases and J by 0 bases, with 5 bases left in between. Germline V gives CDR1 SNHLY, CDR2 FYNGKV (reference sequence).

This clone was detected a few times. Gene and germline names: mouse. Read coverage stops 1 residue before the CDR3 terminus; the germline J gene supplies the remainder. The rearrangement uses TRBV26 and TRBJ1-4; no clear D gene. CDR1 and CDR2 (germline): KGHPV, FQNQEV (reference sequence). V was pared by 2 bases and J by 0 bases, with 4 bases between. The CDR3 is made up of 14 amino acids. Incomplete CDR3 DNA: TGTGCCAGCAGTCTGGGGTTTTCCAACGAAAGATTATTT. Protein product: CASSLGFSNERLF. The CDR3 as a whole reads CASSLGFSNERLFF.

By frequency in the sample, this clone is medium-sized. Gene names and germline match the mouse. The missing CDR3 end, 1 residue past where the read stops, is filled in from the germline J gene. The chain is built from TRBV16 and TRBJ2-3, with D perhaps matching TRBD1 or TRBD2 (6 bases each). The germline V gene encodes CDR1 SGHSA and CDR2 FRNQAP. V was clipped by 2 bases and J by 0 bases, with 9 bases between them. The CDR3 is 15 residues long. CDR3 DNA (partial): TGTGCAAGCAGCTTAACAGGGACTAGTGCAGAAACGCTGTAT. Residues: CASSLTGTSAETLY. The whole CDR3 reads CASSLTGTSAETLYF.

This clone turned up a few times. Mouse germline and gene names are used. The read terminates 1 residue before the CDR3 end, so the remaining end is supplied by the germline J gene. J is TRBJ2-4 and V is TRBV26; the match to TRBD2 covers 11 bases. Per the germline V gene, CDR1 is KGHPV and CDR2 is FQNQEV (reference sequence). This CDR3 contains 16 residues. The J segment lost 0 bases and the V segment lost 4 bases, leaving 3 bases of the junction unmatched. The covered CDR3 bases are TGTGCCAGCAGTCGGGGACTGGGGGTTAGTCAAAACACCTTGTAC. It is translated as CASSRGLGVSQNTLY. The full-length CDR3 reads as CASSRGLGVSQNTLYF.

In this sample, this clone is medium-sized. Mouse gene names and germline throughout. The read halts 1 residue ahead of the CDR3 end, with the missing end drawn from the germline J gene. The genes are TRBV5 and TRBJ2-3; TRBD2 matches at 11 bases. The CDR3 spans 17 residues. J gave up 0 bases and V 4 bases, and 6 bases lay outside the gene matches. The germline gives CDR1 LGHNA, CDR2 YNLKQL (reference sequence). The CDR3 protein is CASSPRDWGSSAETLYF. The covered CDR3 bases are TGTGCCAGCAGCCCTCGGGACTGGGGGTCTAGTGCAGAAACGCTGTAT.

Concerning this clone: Gene names are mouse gene names. The read comes to an end 1 residue before the CDR3 does, leaving the germline J gene to fill in the end. V usage is TRBV26 and J usage is TRBJ1-4; TRBD1 matches at 7 bases. After removal of 3 bases from V and 5 bases from J, the junction contained 3 bases not matched to a gene. Germline-derived CDR1 and CDR2 are KGHPV and FQNQEV (reference sequence). There are 14 residues in the CDR3. Partial CDR3 DNA: TGTGCCAGCAGTCTCAGGACAGGAAACGAAAGATTATTT. Translated, it gives CASSLRTGNERLF. The whole CDR3 protein reads CASSLRTGNERLFF.